This TCR beta chain was captured in a study of blood T cell repertoires in COVID-19. Across the whole study: The United States, Italy and Spain supplied acute and convalescent COVID-19 samples. The analysed material was cDNA or gDNA that came from T cells, B-cell-depleted T cells, or PBMCs.

In the source study's methods: Estimation of nucleated cell counts was performed using reference gene primer amplification. Clones were read by immunoSEQ multiplex PCR, and TCRdb kept only the in-frame ones, dropping some. The D gene and trimming were derived from the DNA, and the V and J assignments and clone size from that table. The table shows roughly 190,000 clones, with around 84% occurring only once. V gave up 1 base and J gave up 1 base; unmatched junction bases: 2. Germline CDR1 SGHTA, CDR2 FQGNSA. The CDR3 length is 15 residues. This clone was seen more than once but under ten times. The receptor was isolated from a human donor in a cohort sampled during active COVID-19. This chain uses TRBV7-2 with TRBJ1-1; 8 bases map to TRBD1. Sequenced input: peripheral blood. The CDR3 sequence is CASSLVGTGNTEAFF. In nucleotides, the CDR3 is TGTGCCAGCAGCTTAGTGGGGACAGGGAACACTGAAGCTTTCTTT. Based on the CDR3 plus reference TRBV7-2 and TRBJ1-1, the full variable domain is GAGVSQSPSNKVTEKGKDVELRCDPISGHTALYWYRQSLGQGLEFLIYFQGNSAPDKSGLPSDRFSAERTGGSVSTLTIQRTQQEDSAVYLCASSLVGTGNTEAFFGQGTRLTVV.